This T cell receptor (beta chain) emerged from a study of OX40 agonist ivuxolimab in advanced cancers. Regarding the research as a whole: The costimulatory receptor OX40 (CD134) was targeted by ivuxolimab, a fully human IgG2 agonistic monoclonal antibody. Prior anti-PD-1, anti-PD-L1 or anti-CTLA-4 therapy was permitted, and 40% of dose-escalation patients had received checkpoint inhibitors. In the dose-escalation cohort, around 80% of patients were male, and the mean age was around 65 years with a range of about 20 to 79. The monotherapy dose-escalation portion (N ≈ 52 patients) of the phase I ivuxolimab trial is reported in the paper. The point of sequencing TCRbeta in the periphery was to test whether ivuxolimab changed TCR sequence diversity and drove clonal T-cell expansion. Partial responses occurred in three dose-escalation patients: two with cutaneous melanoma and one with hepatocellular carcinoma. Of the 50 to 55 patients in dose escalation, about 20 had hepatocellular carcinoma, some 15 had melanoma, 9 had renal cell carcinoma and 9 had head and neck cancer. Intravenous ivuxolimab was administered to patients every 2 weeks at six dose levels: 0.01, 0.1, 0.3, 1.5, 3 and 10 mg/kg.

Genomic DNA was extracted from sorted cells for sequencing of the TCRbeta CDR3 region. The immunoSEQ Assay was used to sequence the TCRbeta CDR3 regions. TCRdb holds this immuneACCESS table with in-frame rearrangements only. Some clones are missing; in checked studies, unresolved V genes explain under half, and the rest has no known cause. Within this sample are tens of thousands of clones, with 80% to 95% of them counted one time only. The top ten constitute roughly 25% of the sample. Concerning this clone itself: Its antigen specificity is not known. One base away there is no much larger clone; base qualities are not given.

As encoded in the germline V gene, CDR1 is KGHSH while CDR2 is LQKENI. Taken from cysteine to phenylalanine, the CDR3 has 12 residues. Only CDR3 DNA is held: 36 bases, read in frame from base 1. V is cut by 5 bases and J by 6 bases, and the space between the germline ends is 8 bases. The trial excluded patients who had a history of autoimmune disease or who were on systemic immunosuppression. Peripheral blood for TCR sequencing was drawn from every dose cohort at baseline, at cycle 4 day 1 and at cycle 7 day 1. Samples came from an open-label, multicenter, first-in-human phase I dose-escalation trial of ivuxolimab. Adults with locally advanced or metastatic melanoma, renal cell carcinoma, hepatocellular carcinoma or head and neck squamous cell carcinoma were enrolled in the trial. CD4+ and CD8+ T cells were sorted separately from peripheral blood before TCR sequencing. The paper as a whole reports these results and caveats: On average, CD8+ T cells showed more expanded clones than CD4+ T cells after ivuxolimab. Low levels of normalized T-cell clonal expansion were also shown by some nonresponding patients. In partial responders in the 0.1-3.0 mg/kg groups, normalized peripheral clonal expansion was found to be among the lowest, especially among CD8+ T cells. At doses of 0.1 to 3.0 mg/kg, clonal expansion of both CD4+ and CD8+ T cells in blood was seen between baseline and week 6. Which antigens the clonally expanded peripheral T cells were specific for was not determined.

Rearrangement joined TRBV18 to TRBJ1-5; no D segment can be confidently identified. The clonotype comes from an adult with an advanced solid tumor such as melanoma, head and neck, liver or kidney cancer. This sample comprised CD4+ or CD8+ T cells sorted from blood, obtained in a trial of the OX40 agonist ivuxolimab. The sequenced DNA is TGTGCCAGCTCATCGGGTCTTCAGCCCCAGCATTTT. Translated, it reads CASSSGLQPQHF.